This paragraph covers one T cell receptor beta chain sequence. Original methodology: Reference gene primer amplification in the assay estimated nucleated cell counts. The assay was immunoSEQ multiplex PCR, and TCRdb's table has in-frame clones only and misses some. The V and J calls and clone size are taken from that table; D and trimming were inferred from the DNA. The table lists 130,000 to 150,000 clones, around 81% of them singletons. The record originates from a study of blood T cell repertoires in COVID-19. The germline CDR1 and CDR2 sequences are SGHRS and YFSETQ. V shed 0 bases and J shed 7 bases, with 11 bases lying between them. CDR3 length: 14 residues.

Sample: peripheral blood. The chain uses TRBV5-1 and TRBJ1-5, with a weak D call TRBD1 (5 bases). This TCR came from a man in his 60s with active or convalescent COVID-19. CDR3 amino acids: CASSLAQGIQPQHF. CDR3 nucleotides: TGCGCCAGCAGCTTGGCGCAGGGTATACAGCCCCAGCATTTT.